The TCR beta chain under discussion was sequenced for a study of CD8+ T cells in alopecia areata listed by TCRdb under 2018. Study-level background: Treated patients were enrolled in an open-label pilot trial of oral tofacitinib, 5 to 10 mg twice daily, for moderate-to-severe alopecia areata. TCRbeta CDR3 regions were amplified by immunoSEQ multiplex PCR with 35 Vbeta forward and 13 Jbeta reverse primers. Scalp clonality was compared across normal scalp (n=4), patchy alopecia areata scalp (n=8), and alopecia totalis/universalis scalp (n=8). Tofacitinib-treated patients had biopsies at baseline and at 4 and 24 weeks of treatment, with a later scalp biopsy in several patients. In both human patients and the C3H/HeJ mouse model, the study applied high-throughput TCRbeta sequencing to look at T cell clonal expansion in alopecia areata. On the human side, TCRbeta sequencing was run on scalp tissue and on sorted CD4+ and CD8+ peripheral blood T cells from healthy controls and from alopecia areata patients with either patchy or totalis/universalis disease. Tofacitinib was administered for 6 to 18 months, and 6 months of follow-up off drug were then conducted to assess delayed response and recurrence. The RNA source kit depended on sample type: the PAXgene miRNA kit for fixed scalp, the miRNeasy kit for PBMCs, and the RNeasy kit for mouse skin. For the treated patients, the SALT score, which quantifies what percentage of scalp surface area is affected, served as the measure of disease severity.

What the work shows at the level of the full study, not this receptor alone: Shared TCR sequences between patients were less evident than in mice, which may be partly attributable to HLA diversity in the patient population. Many expanded lesional clones were found to persist in scalp and blood during tofacitinib treatment, and relapse after treatment cessation may be partly explained by this persistence. Compared with normal scalp, lesional scalp had higher clonality and more expanded CD8+ clones, particularly in alopecia totalis/universalis, a pattern that suggests antigenic drive. Because the treated cohort was small and had only one nonresponder, larger studies are needed to examine links between baseline CD8+ expansion and response. Scalp clonality and the number of expanded CD8+ clones among the top 100 scalp clones were significantly decreased by tofacitinib. Unlike mouse skin, which is dominated by gammadelta T cells, normal human skin has resident alphabeta T cells that are also sequenced, and this complicates analysis of the scalp TCR repertoire.

The germline V and J ends show losses of 6 bases and 1 base respectively, and no gene match explains 7 bases of the junction. There are 15 amino acids in the CDR3, from cysteine to phenylalanine inclusive. Only the CDR3 DNA stays, 45 bases, in frame from base 1. CDR1 and CDR2 are drawn from the germline V gene: SGHAT, FQNNGV. The time point label here, explained by the study, means: 4 weeks on oral tofacitinib. The treatment or condition label on this specimen signifies: oral pan-JAK inhibitor, 5-10 mg twice daily. From alopecia areata patients, peripheral blood was collected along with lesional scalp punch biopsies. PBMCs were isolated by density centrifugation and stained for CD3, CD4 and CD8, after which CD4+ and CD8+ T cells were sorted on a FACSAria. Libraries came from the immunoSEQ multiplex PCR assay. RNA was extracted from all samples and reverse transcribed into cDNA as template for TCR sequencing. SuperScript III was used to make first-strand cDNA, primed with a 2:1 mix of oligo-dT and random hexamers. A synthetic immune receptor repertoire was used to gauge amplification bias, and whatever bias remained was removed computationally. Per the source publication's procedure: Raw reads were preprocessed for error removal, and CDR3 was defined according to IMGT conventions as running from the conserved cysteine to phenylalanine. To get clonality, Shannon entropy was normalized by log2 of the number of productive unique TCRs and the result was subtracted from 1. Whether scalp clones were CD4 or CD8 was inferred by matching scalp TCRbeta sequences against CD4 and CD8 repertoires sorted from blood. The immuneACCESS repertoire file appears here via TCRdb, limited to in-frame rearrangements. These files lack a portion of the clones; in checked studies, under half of the deficit traces to unresolved V genes, and the cause of the others is not known. That table is the source of V, J and clone size, and D and trimming were worked out from the DNA. Here the sample has tens of thousands of clones; roughly 28% occur a single time. 14% to 15% of the sample is held by the ten biggest clonotypes.

This clone was counted only a few times. The antigen this receptor binds is unknown. Base qualities are not recorded, but no much larger clone differs from it by a single base. This clonotype was sampled from a human donor with alopecia areata. The input for sequencing was CD8+ T cells sorted from blood, taken at week 4, from a patient treated with tofacitinib. The chain is assembled from TRBV11-2 and TRBJ2-7, with 9 bases aligning to TRBD1. Here the CDR3 is given as CASSPHGTGSYEQYF. At the DNA level, the sequence is TGTGCCAGCAGTCCCCATGGGACAGGGTCCTACGAGCAGTACTTC. This CDR3, with the reference TRBV11-2 and TRBJ2-7 proteins standing in past its ends, gives the full variable domain EAGVAQSPRYKIIEKRQSVAFWCNPISGHATLYWYQQILGQGPKLLIQFQNNGVVDDSQLPKDRFSAERLKGVDSTLKIQPAKLEDSAVYLCASSPHGTGSYEQYFGPGTRLTVT.